This TCR beta chain was profiled in a study of T-cell memory formation after mild COVID-19. Study overall: TCR clusters were mostly donor specific. Findings and limits, study-wide: Researchers found some responding clones in pre-infection memory, a sign that cross-reactive memory joined. While clones contracting from day 15 to 85 were balanced between CD4 and CD8, later expanders leaned CD4+. Whether day 37 second-wave clones are SARS-CoV-2-specific was not confirmed.

TCRdb fed the 5' RACE reads into MiXCR, producing one record per CDR3 protein. The top ten clones hold approximately 13% of a sample with 350,000 or so distinct CDR3 sequences, around 21% of them seen once. Germline loops: CDR1 MNHEY, CDR2 SVGAGI. Trimming took 6 bases from V and 4 from J, leaving 12 bases between them. This CDR3 is 13 amino acids long. This clonotype was observed a few times. Its target is not known. The chain links TRBV6-5 to TRBJ1-2, with D maybe TRBD1 (5 bases). The sequence derives from an adult woman who had mild COVID-19 (a few samples of this study predate the infection). Cell type and time point are not known. The sequencing sample was made of PBMCs or a T cell subset sorted from them (not recorded which). The CDR3 DNA sequence: TGTGCCAGCAGCAGGGCCGGGGGCTATGGCTACACCTTC. This gives the protein CASSRAGGYGYTF.